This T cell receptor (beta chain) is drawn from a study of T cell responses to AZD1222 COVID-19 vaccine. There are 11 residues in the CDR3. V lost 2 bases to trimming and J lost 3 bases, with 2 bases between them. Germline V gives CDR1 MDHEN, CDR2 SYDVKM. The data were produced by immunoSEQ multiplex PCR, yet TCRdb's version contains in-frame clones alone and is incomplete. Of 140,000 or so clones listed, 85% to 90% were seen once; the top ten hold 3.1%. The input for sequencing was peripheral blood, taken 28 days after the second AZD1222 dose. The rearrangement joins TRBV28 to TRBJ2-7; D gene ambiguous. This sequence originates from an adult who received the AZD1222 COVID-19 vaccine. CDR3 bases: TGTGCCAGCAGTTTACTCTACGAGCAGTACTTC. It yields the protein CASSLLYEQYF.